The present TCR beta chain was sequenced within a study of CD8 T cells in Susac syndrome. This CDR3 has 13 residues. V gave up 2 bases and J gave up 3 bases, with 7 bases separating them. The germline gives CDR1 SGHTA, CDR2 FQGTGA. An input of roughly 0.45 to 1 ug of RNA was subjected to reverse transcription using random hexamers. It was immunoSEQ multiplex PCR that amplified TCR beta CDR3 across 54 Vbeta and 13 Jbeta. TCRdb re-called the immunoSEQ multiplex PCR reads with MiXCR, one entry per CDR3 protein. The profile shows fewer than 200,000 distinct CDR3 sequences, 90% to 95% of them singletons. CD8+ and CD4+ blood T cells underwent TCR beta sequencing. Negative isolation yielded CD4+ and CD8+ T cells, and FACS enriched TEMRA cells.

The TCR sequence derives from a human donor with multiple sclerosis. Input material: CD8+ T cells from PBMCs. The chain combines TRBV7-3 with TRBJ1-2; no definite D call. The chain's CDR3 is CASSLGSHYGYTF. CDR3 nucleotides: TGTGCCAGCAGCTTAGGCAGTCACTATGGCTACACCTTC.